A single sample is the source of the 13 T cell receptor beta chains below, sequenced in a study of cytomegalovirus exposure and HLA in healthy donors. Generated by immunoSEQ multiplex PCR, the TCRdb table keeps only in-frame clones and is missing some. The sample has 100,000 to 150,000 clones; 75% to 90% are singletons. Material for sequencing was PBMCs. The receptors stem from a young woman in good health and CMV-seronegative.

The chain recombines TRBV9 with TRBJ2-7; a weak D match, TRBD2 (6 bases). Germline lookup yields CDR1 SGDLS and CDR2 YYNGEE. V was cut by 7 bases and J by 3 bases, with 17 bases left in between. The CDR3 has 14 residues. The CDR3 loop reads CASSPGLTLYEQYF. The CDR3 DNA sequence: TGTGCCAGCTCACCGGGACTGACCCTCTACGAGCAGTACTTC.

The V call is TRBV18, the J call TRBJ2-7, with D hard to call. The V end was cut by 2 bases, the J end by 2 bases, with 13 bases between. CDR1 and CDR2 (germline): KGHSH, LQKENI. CDR3 length: 15 residues. The CDR3 DNA reads as TGTGCCAGCTCACCAGTCGGCGGCCAGCCCTACGAGCAGTACTTC. This codes for CASSPVGGQPYEQYF.

The rearrangement uses TRBV6-5 and TRBJ2-1, with 7 nucleotides matching TRBD1. Germline CDR1 is MNHEY and CDR2 is SVGAGI. This CDR3 is 13 amino acids long. Trimming took 10 bases from V and 9 from J; bases not matched to a gene: 12. The CDR3 DNA sequence: TGTGCCACGGGACAGTCATCTTCAGGTGAGCAGTTCTTC. Amino acids: CATGQSSSGEQFF.

The rearrangement uses TRBV9 and TRBJ2-2; 8 bases match TRBD1. Trimming removed 3 bases from V and 6 bases from J; junction bases left unmatched: 7. Germline-derived CDR1 and CDR2 are SGDLS and YYNGEE. The CDR3 runs 15 residues. As DNA, the CDR3 is TGTGCCAGCAGCGGACCGGACAGGGCCGCCGGGGAGCTGTTTTTT. Amino acid sequence: CASSGPDRAAGELFF.

J is TRBJ1-1 and V is TRBV19; D ambiguous. The germline gives CDR1 LNHDA, CDR2 SQIVND (reference sequence). CDR3 length: 14 residues. V gave up 5 bases and J gave up 0 bases, with 10 bases separating them. The CDR3 reads CASSGGRMNTEAFF. The CDR3 DNA reads as TGTGCCAGTAGTGGAGGACGGATGAACACTGAAGCTTTCTTT.

With respect to this clone: The junction shows a germline mismatch at one end, possibly a read error. The chain links TRBV4-1 to TRBJ2-3; weak D call: TRBD1 (5 bases). CDR3 length equals 14 residues. Germline CDR1 MGHRA, CDR2 YSYEKL. CDR3 nucleotide sequence: TGCGCCAGCAGCCAAGATGTTTTTGGACAAACTTCTTTTTTT. Its translation: CASSQDVFGQTSFF.

In DNA, the CDR3 is TGCGCCAGCAGCTTTGTGAGGAGCTCCTACGAGCAGTACTTC. Translating it yields CASSFVRSSYEQYF. The rearrangement joins TRBV5-1 to TRBJ2-7; D ambiguous. Germline-derived CDR1 and CDR2 are SGHRS and YFSETQ. V was pared by 2 bases and J by 0 bases, with 9 bases between. The CDR3 sequence is 14 residues long.

This rearrangement joins TRBV15 to TRBJ2-1, with 9 bases identical to TRBD1. The CDR3 consists of 20 residues. The germline CDR1 and CDR2 sequences are LNHNV and YYDKDF (reference sequence). J was trimmed by 3 bases and V by 0 bases; bases with no gene match: 15. The CDR3 DNA reads TGTGCCACCAGCAGAGATCCCGGGACAGGGCGCCCTCTCCTCTACAATGAGCAGTTCTTC. Translation gives CATSRDPGTGRPLLYNEQFF. The whole variable domain, remainder taken from reference TRBV15 and TRBJ2-1, is DAMVIQNPRYQVTQFGKPVTLSCSQTLNHNVMYWYQQKSSQAPKLLFHYYDKDFNNEADTPDNFQSRRPNTSFCFLDIRSPGLGDTAMYLCATSRDPGTGRPLLYNEQFFGPGTRLTVL.

This rearrangement joins TRBV10-2 to TRBJ1-5; 7 nucleotides match TRBD1. Germline V gene data show CDR1 as WSHSY and CDR2 as SAAADI. The CDR3 is 12 residues long. J lost 9 bases, V lost 6 bases, and 5 bases had no gene match. The CDR3 sequence: CASSSPGGPQHF. DNA for the CDR3: TGCGCCAGCAGCTCCCCAGGGGGGCCCCAGCATTTT.

The rearrangement uses TRBV5-1 and TRBJ1-1; 7 bases fit TRBD1. Germline values: CDR1 SGHRS, CDR2 YFSETQ. The CDR3 runs to 16 residues. With V trimmed by 4 bases and J by 5 bases, 14 bases remained unmatched. The CDR3: CASSGGAVGTATEAFF. Written as DNA, the CDR3 is TGCGCCAGCAGCGGGGGAGCCGTCGGGACAGCAACTGAAGCTTTCTTT.

Concerning this clone itself: Other nucleotide sequences in the sample specify the same CDR3. The gene calls are TRBV6-5 and TRBJ1-5; D is undetermined. Deletions cut 0 bases from V and 0 bases from J, with 6 bases between. CDR3 size: 15 residues. CDR1 is MNHEY, CDR2 SVGAGI, per germline. The CDR3 protein is CASSYSRNSNQPQHF. CDR3 nucleotide sequence: TGTGCCAGCAGTTACTCGCGGAATAGCAATCAGCCCCAGCATTTT.

V is TRBV5-1 and J is TRBJ2-3; D remains unclear. There are 15 residues in the CDR3. The ends were cut back, 0 bases at V and 3 bases at J, with 11 bases in the middle. Germline CDR1 and CDR2: SGHRS and YFSETQ. This CDR3 reads CASSLGQFRTDTQYF. CDR3 bases: TGCGCCAGCAGCTTGGGCCAATTCCGGACAGATACGCAGTATTTT.

V gene TRBV19 combines with J gene TRBJ2-7, with 8 nucleotides matching TRBD1. This CDR3 comprises 15 residues. CDR1 LNHDA and CDR2 SQIVND come from the germline V gene (reference sequence). The trim removed 2 bases at V and 6 bases at J, leaving 9 bases unmatched. CDR3 nucleotide sequence: TGTGCCAGTAGTATAATCAGGACAGGGCCGGCCGAGCAGTACTTC. It is translated as CASSIIRTGPAEQYF.